This T cell receptor (beta chain) was obtained from a study of early T cells in non-severe SARS-CoV-2 infection. Study summary: Bulk RNA from unsorted whole blood was sequenced; chains were unpaired. Study results and caveats: A preference for anti-spike CD8 responses marked VDJdb matching, which missed private and CD4 specificities.

The V and J ends lost 5 bases and 4 bases, in that order; junction bases with no gene match: 7. Germline V gives CDR1 MGHRA, CDR2 YSYEKL. The CDR3 length is 16 residues. Each single cDNA molecule received a unique molecular identifier. From the 5' RACE reads, TCRdb called clonotypes with MiXCR, one entry per CDR3 protein. The profile shows over 30,000 distinct CDR3 sequences, roughly 7.9% of them singletons. This clonotype appeared many times. Its antigen remains unidentified. The sample in question was whole blood, obtained at baseline. The chain uses TRBV4-1 and TRBJ1-3, with 11 bases matching TRBD1. The TCR was taken from an adult who was a healthcare worker with PCR-confirmed SARS-CoV-2 infection or an uninfected control (not recorded which). CDR3 in DNA: TGCGCCAGCAGCGCTGCGGACAGGGGGCTCGGAAACACCATATATTTT. Encoded protein: CASSAADRGLGNTIYF.